A selection of T cell receptor beta chains follows, all from one sample in a study of blood T cell repertoires in COVID-19. TCRdb's table, derived via immunoSEQ multiplex PCR, lists solely in-frame clones and lacks some. The sample holds tens of thousands of clones, about 85% seen once. The sample was peripheral blood. Receptor source: a woman aged 80 or over with active or convalescent COVID-19. Both conserved end residues are part of each CDR3. A D gene is named only where the DNA matches it firmly. The size of a clone is reported for some rows only, either as once, few or many, or as a class for expanded clones.

J,D,size,V,DNA,CDR3
TRBJ1-5,TRBD1,.,TRBV7-6,TGTGCCAGCAGCTTAGGGACAGGCGAAGATCAGCCCCAGCATTTT,CASSLGTGEDQPQHF
TRBJ2-2,TRBD1,once,TRBV27,TGTGCCAGCAAAAAGGGGGCGTACACCGGGGAGCTGTTTTTT,CASKKGAYTGELFF
TRBJ2-2,.,.,TRBV5-1,TGCGCCAGCAGCCCTCAGGGGCTCACGACCGGGGAGCTGTTTTTT,CASSPQGLTTGELFF
TRBJ2-7,.,.,TRBV7-8,TGTGCCAGCAGCTTAGCGGTTAGCTCCTACGAGCAGTACTTC,CASSLAVSSYEQYF
TRBJ1-1,TRBD1,.,TRBV5-1,TGCGCCAGCAACGACAGGGTAGGGACTGAAGCTTTCTTT,CASNDRVGTEAFF
TRBJ1-1,.,.,TRBV27,TGTGCCAGCAGTTTGAACAGCGGGGGCACTGAAGCTTTCTTT,CASSLNSGGTEAFF
TRBJ1-5,.,.,TRBV9,TGTGCCAGCGCAGGGGAAAATCAGCCCCAGCATTTT,CASAGENQPQHF
TRBJ1-2,TRBD1,.,TRBV5-4,TGTGCCAGCAGCGAGGGACAGAACTATGGCTACACCTTC,CASSEGQNYGYTF
TRBJ1-1,.,.,TRBV6-5,TGTGCCAGCAGCCCACAGGGCATGAACACTGAAGCTTTCTTT,CASSPQGMNTEAFF
TRBJ2-3,TRBD1,.,TRBV18,TGTGCCAGCTCACTAACCGGGACAGGGGGAACAGATACGCAGTATTTT,CASSLTGTGGTDTQYF
TRBJ1-5,.,.,TRBV6-5,TGTGCCAGCAGTTACTCAAGGGACATAAATCAGCCCCAGCATTTT,CASSYSRDINQPQHF
TRBJ2-6,.,few,TRBV6-5,TGTGCCAGCAGCCCCTACCTCTCCGGGGCCAACGTCCTGACTTTC,CASSPYLSGANVLTF
TRBJ1-5,.,.,TRBV18,TGTGCCAGCTCACCACGGGGGAGGGATAGCAATCAGCCCCAGCATTTT,CASSPRGRDSNQPQHF
TRBJ1-1,.,few,TRBV25-1,TGTGCCAGCAGTGCCGGACAGCGAACAGGTGAAGCTTTCTTT,CASSAGQRTGEAFF
TRBJ1-6,.,.,TRBV24-1,TGTGCCACCAGTGTTGGACAGTCTAATTCACCCCTCCACTTT,CATSVGQSNSPLHF
TRBJ1-2,.,.,TRBV19,TGTGCCAGTAGGTCACGGACGGGAAATAACTATGGCTACACCTTC,CASRSRTGNNYGYTF
TRBJ1-6,TRBD1,.,TRBV19,TGTGCCAGTAGGCATACAGGGGGCCCTTATAATTCACCCCTCCACTTT,CASRHTGGPYNSPLHF
TRBJ1-2,.,.,TRBV6-1,TGTGCCAGCAGTGAAGCCTGGACACAACGTAACTATGGCTACACCTTC,CASSEAWTQRNYGYTF
TRBJ2-5,.,.,TRBV29-1,TGCAGCGTTGTGCAGGGGGGAGAGACCCAGTACTTC,CSVVQGGETQYF
TRBJ1-5,TRBD1,once,TRBV6-2/TRBV6-3,TGTGCCAGCAGTCCCCACCGGGACAGGGGACGACAGCCCCAGCATTTT,CASSPHRDRGRQPQHF
TRBJ1-1,TRBD1,.,TRBV2,TGTGCCACGGCAAGACAGGGGGCTTCGAACACTGAAGCTTTCTTT,CATARQGASNTEAFF
TRBJ1-5,.,.,TRBV4-1,TGCGCCAGCAGCCAACCCGGGACACGGGATTGGATGTCCCAGCATTTT,CASSQPGTRDWMSQHF
TRBJ1-2,TRBD1,.,TRBV10-3,TGTGCCATTAATGGCGGATCCGACAGGGGACCGCCTAACTATGGCTACACCTTC,CAINGGSDRGPPNYGYTF
TRBJ2-5,.,few,TRBV7-8,TGTGCCAGCAGCCGATCTAGCTTAGAGACCCAGTACTTC,CASSRSSLETQYF
TRBJ2-7,TRBD2,.,TRBV5-4,TGTGCCAGCAGTCGGGGCCCAGGACTAGCGGGGGGCTACGAGCAGTACTTC,CASSRGPGLAGGYEQYF
TRBJ2-5,TRBD2,.,TRBV7-6,TGTGCCAGCAGCTTACGGGGGGGGCTCGAGACCCAGTACTTC,CASSLRGGLETQYF
TRBJ1-3,.,.,TRBV4-1,TGCGCCAGCAGCCCAGGCCAAGGAAACACCATATATTTT,CASSPGQGNTIYF
TRBJ2-7,.,.,TRBV28,TGTGCCAGCAGTTCACCAGCCGGGACGGGGGTTGCCGAGCAGTACTTC,CASSSPAGTGVAEQYF
TRBJ1-2,.,.,TRBV13,TGTGCCAGCAGCTTAGGCGCGGGGAGGGGCTATGGCTACACCTTC,CASSLGAGRGYGYTF
TRBJ2-7,.,.,TRBV4-2,TGTGCCAGCAGCCTCCCCCCAGGGGTGGCCTACGAGCAGTACTTC,CASSLPPGVAYEQYF
TRBJ1-4,.,.,TRBV6-5,TGTGCCAGCAGTAGAACTGGGGGGTTTAATGAAAAACTGTTTTTT,CASSRTGGFNEKLFF
TRBJ1-2,TRBD1,.,TRBV2,TGTGCCAGCAGTATACAGGGGGCGGGTGGCTACACCTTC,CASSIQGAGGYTF
TRBJ2-2,.,.,TRBV12-2,TGTGCAAGTCGCTTAGCGCTAGCGGGGGTCACCGGGGAGCTGTTTTTT,CASRLALAGVTGELFF
TRBJ1-2,TRBD1,.,TRBV10-2,TGCGCCAGCAGGAACACCGGGACAGGATATGGCTACACCTTC,CASRNTGTGYGYTF
TRBJ2-3,.,few,TRBV10-3,TGTGCCATCAGTGAACCGGGGGGCCTCCCTTCGCAGTATTTT,CAISEPGGLPSQYF
TRBJ1-5,.,once,TRBV5-6,TGTGCCAGCAGCTTTTGGAGATATAGCAATCAGCCCCAGCATTTT,CASSFWRYSNQPQHF
TRBJ2-1,TRBD2,.,TRBV6-6,TGTGCCAGCAGTCCAAGGCGGGGGGGAACTACGCACTACAATGAGCAGTTCTTC,CASSPRRGGTTHYNEQFF
TRBJ2-2,TRBD1,.,TRBV6-5,TGTGCCAGCAGGGGGACAGCCAACACCGGGGAGCTGTTTTTT,CASRGTANTGELFF
TRBJ2-1,TRBD2,.,TRBV6-1,TGTGCCAGCAGTGAGGGACGACTAGCGGGGGGCAATGAGCAGTTCTTC,CASSEGRLAGGNEQFF
TRBJ2-1,TRBD2,once,TRBV10-2,TGCGCCAGCAGTGACCCCGGTAGCGGGGGGGCTGAAAATGAGCAGTTCTTC,CASSDPGSGGAENEQFF
TRBJ1-2,.,.,TRBV6-1,TGTGCCAGCAGTGATGCAGGGCACTATGGCTACACCTTC,CASSDAGHYGYTF
TRBJ1-2,TRBD1,once,TRBV12-3/TRBV12-4,TGTGCCAGCAGACCGGGACAGAACTATGGCTACACCTTC,CASRPGQNYGYTF
TRBJ1-5,TRBD1,.,TRBV24-1,TGTGCCACCAGTGATTCAGGGGGGCAGCCCCAGCATTTT,CATSDSGGQPQHF
TRBJ2-3,.,.,TRBV18,TGTGCCAGCTCACCCCGCGATGCAGATACGCAGTATTTT,CASSPRDADTQYF
TRBJ1-3,.,.,TRBV7-8,TGTGCCAGCAGCCCACGGTGGTCGGGAGAAAACACCATATATTTT,CASSPRWSGENTIYF
TRBJ2-7,.,.,TRBV28,TGTGCCAGCAACACCCAGGCCCCATCCGAGCAGTACTTC,CASNTQAPSEQYF
TRBJ2-1,TRBD2,.,TRBV7-8,TGTGCCAGCAGCTTAGCAAGCGGGGGGGCCGCTGCCTACAATGAGCAGTTCTTC,CASSLASGGAAAYNEQFF
TRBJ1-1,.,.,TRBV2,TGTGCCAGCAGTGGGCCTAAACGCGGCACTGAAGCTTTCTTT,CASSGPKRGTEAFF
TRBJ2-2,.,.,TRBV11-2,TGTGCCAGCAGCCTCCGAGGAGCGTTTTCGAACACCGGGGAGCTGTTTTTT,CASSLRGAFSNTGELFF